At least ten counts were recorded for the clone carrying this T cell receptor (beta chain). Antigen unknown. The sample comes from a study of T cells in Graves' hyperthyroidism and ophthalmopathy. Study results and caveats: In validation, the model predicted ophthalmopathy. These predictions came a median roughly 7.1 months before onset.

CDR1 is LGHDT, CDR2 YNNKEL, per germline (reference sequence). The V gene lost 1 base and the J gene lost 4 bases, with 13 bases spanning the gap. The CDR3 loop spans 15 amino acids. The investigators amplified TCR beta CDR3 regions from RNA transcripts. In the first-round RT-PCR of the TCR CDR3, the HTBI primer set was used. TCRdb used MiXCR to reprocess the multiplex PCR reads, holding one entry per CDR3 protein. The sample lists about 640,000 distinct CDR3 sequences, less than 25% occurring once. The specimen was blood. The clonotype originates from a man aged 25 to 40 with Graves' ophthalmopathy. This chain connects TRBV3-1 to TRBJ1-1, with D possibly TRBD1 on 5 matching bases. CDR3 residues: CASSQGGGFGTEAFF. The CDR3 coding sequence is TGTGCCAGCAGCCAAGGTGGGGGATTTGGCACTGAAGCTTTCTTT.